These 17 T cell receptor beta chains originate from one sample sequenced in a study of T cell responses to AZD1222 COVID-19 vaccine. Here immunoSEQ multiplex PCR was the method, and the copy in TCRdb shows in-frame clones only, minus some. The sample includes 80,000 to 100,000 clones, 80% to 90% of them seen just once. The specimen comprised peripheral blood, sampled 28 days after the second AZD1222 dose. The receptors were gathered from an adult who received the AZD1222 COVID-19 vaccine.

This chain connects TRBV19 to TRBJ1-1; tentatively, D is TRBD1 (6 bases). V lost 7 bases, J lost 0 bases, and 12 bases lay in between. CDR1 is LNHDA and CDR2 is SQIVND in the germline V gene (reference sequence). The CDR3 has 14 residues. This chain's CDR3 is CASKSGVVNTEAFF. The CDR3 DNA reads TGTGCCAGTAAGTCAGGGGTGGTGAACACTGAAGCTTTCTTT.

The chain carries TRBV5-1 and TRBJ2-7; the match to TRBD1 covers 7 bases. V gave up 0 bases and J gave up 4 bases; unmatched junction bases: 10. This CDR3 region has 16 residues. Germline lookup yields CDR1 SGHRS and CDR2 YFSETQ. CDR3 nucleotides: TGCGCCAGCAGCTTGGCGTTGGACAGGCCGACTTACGAGCAGTACTTC. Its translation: CASSLALDRPTYEQYF.

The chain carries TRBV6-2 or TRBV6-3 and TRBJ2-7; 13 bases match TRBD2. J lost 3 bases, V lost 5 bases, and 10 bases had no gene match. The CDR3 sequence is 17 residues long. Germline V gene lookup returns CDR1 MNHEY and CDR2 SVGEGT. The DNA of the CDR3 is TGTGCCAGCAGTCCGACTAGCGGGGGGACACCTCTCTACGAGCAGTACTTC. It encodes CASSPTSGGTPLYEQYF.

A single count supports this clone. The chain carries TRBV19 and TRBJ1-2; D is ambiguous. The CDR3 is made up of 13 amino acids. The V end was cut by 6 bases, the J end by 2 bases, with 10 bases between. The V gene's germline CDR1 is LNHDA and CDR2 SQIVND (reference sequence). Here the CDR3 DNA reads TGTGCCAGTAGGGGAGGCGGGAACTATGGCTACACCTTC. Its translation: CASRGGGNYGYTF.

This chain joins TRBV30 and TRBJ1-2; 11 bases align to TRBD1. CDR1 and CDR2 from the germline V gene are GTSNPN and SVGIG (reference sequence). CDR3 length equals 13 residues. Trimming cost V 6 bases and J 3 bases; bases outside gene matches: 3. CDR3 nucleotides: TGTGCCTGTGGGACAGGGGGATACTATGGCTACACCTTC. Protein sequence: CACGTGGYYGYTF.

CDR3 loop: CASSPGMTYEQFF. CDR3 coding DNA: TGCGCCAGCAGCCCGGGAATGACGTATGAGCAGTTCTTC. This chain connects TRBV5-1 to TRBJ2-1; weak D call: TRBD2 (5 bases). Germline CDR1 SGHRS, CDR2 YFSETQ. Trimming removed 4 bases from V and 8 bases from J, with 13 bases in between. The length of the CDR3 is 13 residues.

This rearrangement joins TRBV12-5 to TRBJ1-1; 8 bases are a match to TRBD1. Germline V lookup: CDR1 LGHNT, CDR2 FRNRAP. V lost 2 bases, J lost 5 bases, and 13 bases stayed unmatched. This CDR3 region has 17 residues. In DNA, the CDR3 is TGTGCTAGTGGTTTGCTTGCTACAGGGGGGCGAGGGACTGAAGCTTTCTTT. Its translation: CASGLLATGGRGTEAFF.

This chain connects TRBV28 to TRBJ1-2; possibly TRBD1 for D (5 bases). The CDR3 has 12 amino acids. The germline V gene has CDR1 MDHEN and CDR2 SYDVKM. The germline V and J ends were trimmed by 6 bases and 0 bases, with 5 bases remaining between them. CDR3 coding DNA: TGTGCCAGCAGGACAGCTAACTATGGCTACACCTTC. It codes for CASRTANYGYTF.

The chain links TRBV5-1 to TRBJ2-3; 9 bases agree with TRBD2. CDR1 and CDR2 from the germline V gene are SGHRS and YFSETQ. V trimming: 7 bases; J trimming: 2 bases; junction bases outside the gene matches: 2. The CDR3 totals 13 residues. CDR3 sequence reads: CASRLADTDTQYF. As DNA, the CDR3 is TGCGCCAGCCGACTAGCGGACACAGATACGCAGTATTTT.

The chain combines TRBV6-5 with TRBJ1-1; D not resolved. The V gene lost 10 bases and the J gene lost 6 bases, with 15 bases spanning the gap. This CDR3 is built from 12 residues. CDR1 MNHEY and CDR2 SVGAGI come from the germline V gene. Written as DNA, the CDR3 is TGTGCCACCAGACCGGGTCGCGCTGAAGCTTTCTTT. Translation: CATRPGRAEAFF.

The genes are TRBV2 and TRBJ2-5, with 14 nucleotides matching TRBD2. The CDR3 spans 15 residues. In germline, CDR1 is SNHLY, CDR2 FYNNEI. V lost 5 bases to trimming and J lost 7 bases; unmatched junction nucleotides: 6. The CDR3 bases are TGTGCCAGCAGTTTGACTAGCGGGGGGGTCTCGACCCAGTACTTC. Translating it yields CASSLTSGGVSTQYF.

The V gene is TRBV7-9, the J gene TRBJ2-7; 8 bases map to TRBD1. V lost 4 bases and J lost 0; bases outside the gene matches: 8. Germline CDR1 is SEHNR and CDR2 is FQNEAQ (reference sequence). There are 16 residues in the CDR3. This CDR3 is CASSSHRGTGSYEQYF. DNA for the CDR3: TGTGCCAGCAGCTCCCACCGGGGGACAGGCTCCTACGAGCAGTACTTC.

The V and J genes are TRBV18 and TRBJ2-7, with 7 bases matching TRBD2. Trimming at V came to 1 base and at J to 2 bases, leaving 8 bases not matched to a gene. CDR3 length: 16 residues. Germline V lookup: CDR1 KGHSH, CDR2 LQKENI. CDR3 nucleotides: TGTGCCAGCTCACCACTCCCCGGGGACTACCCCTACGAGCAGTACTTC. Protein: CASSPLPGDYPYEQYF.

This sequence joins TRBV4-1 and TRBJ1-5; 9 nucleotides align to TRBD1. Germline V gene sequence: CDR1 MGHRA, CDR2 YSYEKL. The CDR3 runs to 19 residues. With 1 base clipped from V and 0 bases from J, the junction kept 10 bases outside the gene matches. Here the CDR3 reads CASSQVRTGVPYSNQPQHF. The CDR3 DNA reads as TGCGCCAGCAGCCAAGTGAGGACAGGGGTACCCTATAGCAATCAGCCCCAGCATTTT.

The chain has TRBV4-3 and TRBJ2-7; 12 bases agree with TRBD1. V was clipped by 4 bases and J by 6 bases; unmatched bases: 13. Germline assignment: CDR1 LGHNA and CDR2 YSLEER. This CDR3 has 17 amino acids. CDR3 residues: CASSLKTPGTGGAEQYF. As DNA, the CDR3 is TGCGCCAGCAGCCTCAAGACCCCCGGGACAGGGGGCGCCGAGCAGTACTTC.

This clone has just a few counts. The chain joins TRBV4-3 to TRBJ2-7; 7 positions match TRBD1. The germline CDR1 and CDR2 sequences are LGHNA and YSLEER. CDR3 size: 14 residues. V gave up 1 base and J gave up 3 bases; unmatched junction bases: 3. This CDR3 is CASSQAGQNYEQYF. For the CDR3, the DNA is TGCGCCAGCAGCCAAGCGGGACAGAACTACGAGCAGTACTTC.

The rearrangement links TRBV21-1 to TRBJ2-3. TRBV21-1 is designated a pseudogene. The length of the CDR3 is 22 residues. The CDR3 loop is CASSKKWVWAEQMGVSTDTQYF. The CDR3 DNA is TGTGCCAGCAGCAAAAAGTGGGTGTGGGCGGAGCAGATGGGGGTCAGCACAGATACGCAGTATTTT.